This T cell receptor (beta chain) was captured in a study of cytomegalovirus exposure and HLA in healthy donors. Study-wide results and caveats: Most TCR beta V segments were productive about 87% or about 30% of the time in an earlier analysis. The dataset shows that most TCR sequences were rare, while some public TCRs occurred in many donors.

Healthy bone marrow donors formed the donor group. Trimming took off 7 bases at V and 2 bases at J, with 15 bases between the two ends. There are 14 residues in the CDR3. Germline CDR1 MNHNY, CDR2 SVGAGI (reference sequence). Turning to this clone: Its antigen is undetermined.

The PCR used 60 Vbeta and 13 Jbeta primers. Authors' analysis steps: Approximately 9.9 million of tens of millions of unique TCR beta chains were shared, per a later count. The table came from immunoSEQ multiplex PCR; TCRdb's copy has only in-frame clones and leaves some out. Clone size and V and J calls were adopted from that table, with D and trimming inferred from the DNA. Of 100,000 to 150,000 clones in the sample, around 68% were seen once. Sequencing was carried out using PBMCs. This TCR was recovered from a man aged 35-49 years in good health and CMV-seropositive. V gene TRBV6-6 combines with J gene TRBJ2-7; maybe TRBD2 (5 bases). The CDR3 here is CASTDPHGAYEQYF. The CDR3 DNA follows: TGTGCCAGCACCGACCCCCACGGGGCCTACGAGCAGTACTTC.